This T cell receptor (beta chain) is from a study of T cells in Graves' hyperthyroidism and ophthalmopathy. Notes on the study in general: Stable hyperthyroidism was told apart from ophthalmopathy by a model built on 13 V-J features.

This clonotype was counted between two and nine times. Its target is not known. RNA transcripts served as the template for amplifying TCR beta CDR3 regions. With the HTBI primer set, the TCR CDR3 went through a first round of RT-PCR. Using its own MiXCR run on the multiplex PCR reads, TCRdb lists one record per CDR3 protein. The sample yields 550,000 to 700,000 distinct CDR3 sequences, about half seen once. Germline loops: CDR1 ENHRY, CDR2 SYGVKD. Losses at the gene ends were 6 bases for V and 6 bases for J; bases not matched to a gene: 2. The CDR3 sequence is 11 residues long. Pregnant or lactating patients were excluded, as were those with uncontrolled infection or other autoimmune disease. On the basis of clinical symptoms, serum thyroxine and TRAb, thyroid ultrasound and orbital computed tomography, diagnoses were made.

The sequencing sample was made of peripheral blood or thyroid tissue (not recorded which). The rearrangement uses TRBV10-3 and TRBJ2-7; TRBD1 matches at 7 bases. The TCR originated in an adult woman with Graves' disease, either hyperthyroidism or ophthalmopathy (not recorded which). CDR3 amino acids: CAISRGSEQYF. In DNA form, the CDR3 reads TGTGCCATCAGCAGGGGGTCCGAGCAGTACTTC.